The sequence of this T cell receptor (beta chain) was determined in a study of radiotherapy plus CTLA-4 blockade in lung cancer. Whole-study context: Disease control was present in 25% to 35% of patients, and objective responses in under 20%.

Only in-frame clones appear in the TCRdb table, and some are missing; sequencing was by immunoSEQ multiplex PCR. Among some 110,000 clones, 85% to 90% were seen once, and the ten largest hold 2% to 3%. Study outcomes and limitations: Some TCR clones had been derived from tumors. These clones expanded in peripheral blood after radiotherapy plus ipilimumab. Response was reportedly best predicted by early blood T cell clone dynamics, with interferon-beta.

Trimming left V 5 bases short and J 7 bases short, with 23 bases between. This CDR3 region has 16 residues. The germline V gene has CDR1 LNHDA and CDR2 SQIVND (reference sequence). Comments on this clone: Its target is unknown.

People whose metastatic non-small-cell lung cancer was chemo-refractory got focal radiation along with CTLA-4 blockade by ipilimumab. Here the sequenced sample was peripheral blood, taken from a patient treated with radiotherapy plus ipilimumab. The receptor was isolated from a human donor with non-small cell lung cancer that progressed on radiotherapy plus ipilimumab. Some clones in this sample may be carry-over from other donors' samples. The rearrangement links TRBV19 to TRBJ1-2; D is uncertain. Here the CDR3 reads CASSRRDTGIRSGYTF. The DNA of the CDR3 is TGTGCCAGTAGTCGAAGGGATACGGGTATCAGGAGTGGCTACACCTTC.